A single sample gave rise to the 28 T cell receptor beta chains below, sequenced in a study of cytotoxic CD8 clonotypes in ibrutinib-treated CLL. Profiling relied on immunoSEQ multiplex PCR, and the TCRdb table lists in-frame clones only, not all of them. The repertoire has 130,000 or so clones, less than 90% of them found once; the top ten carry 3% to 4%. The sequencing here drew on PBMCs, taken after 24 months of ibrutinib treatment. The source of these receptors is a human donor with chronic lymphocytic leukemia.

This clone is large (0.1 to 1%). The genes are TRBV7-6 and TRBJ2-2, with D perhaps matching TRBD1 (5 bases). V lost 5 bases and J 5 bases, leaving 12 bases between the germline ends. Germline CDR1 reads SGHVS; CDR2 reads FNYEAQ. This CDR3 has 14 amino acids. CDR3 amino acids: CASSTTVPTGELFF. CDR3 nucleotide sequence: TGTGCCAGCAGCACGACAGTCCCAACCGGGGAGCTGTTTTTT.

The rearrangement links TRBV6-6 to TRBJ1-2; 8 bases align to TRBD1. The CDR3 is 15 residues long. Trimming cost V 6 bases and J 5 bases; bases outside gene matches: 11. Per germline, CDR1 MNHNY and CDR2 SVGAGI (reference sequence). DNA of the CDR3: TGTGCCAGCAGGCCCGTCGACAGGGGAGAATATGGCTACACCTTC. Residues: CASRPVDRGEYGYTF.

V is TRBV5-4 and J is TRBJ2-7; D is uncertain. In germline, CDR1 is SGHNT, CDR2 YYREEE (reference sequence). The CDR3 covers 14 residues. Trimming took off 4 bases at V and 1 base at J, with 12 bases between the two ends. The CDR3 region has the DNA TGTGCCAGCAGCCAGGAACCGGGTTCCTACGAGCAGTACTTC. This encodes CASSQEPGSYEQYF.

The J gene is TRBJ1-4, the V gene TRBV28, with unresolved D. V shed 2 bases and J shed 8 bases, with 18 bases lying between them. CDR3 size: 16 residues. Germline CDR1 reads MDHEN; CDR2 reads SYDVKM. The CDR3 sequence: CASSLSGMWGREKLFF. DNA of the CDR3: TGTGCCAGCAGTTTAAGTGGGATGTGGGGAAGGGAAAAACTGTTTTTT.

The V call is TRBV27, the J call TRBJ2-3; D uncertain. Per germline, CDR1 MNHEY and CDR2 SMNVEV (reference sequence). The V gene lost 5 bases and the J gene lost 2 bases, with 5 bases spanning the gap. This CDR3 comprises 12 residues. In DNA, the CDR3 is TGTGCCAGCAGTCCAACCACAGATACGCAGTATTTT. Its translation is CASSPTTDTQYF.

This clone was detected only a few times. V usage is TRBV7-2 and J usage is TRBJ1-4; D is uncertain. Trimming cost V 3 bases and J 8 bases, with 13 bases left between them. The CDR3 has 14 residues. Germline values: CDR1 SGHTA, CDR2 FQGNSA. CDR3 protein: CASSFSRNGEKLFF. CDR3 bases: TGTGCCAGCAGCTTCTCCCGGAACGGAGAAAAACTGTTTTTT. Full variable domain (outside the CDR3, taken from reference TRBV7-2 and TRBJ1-4): GAGVSQSPSNKVTEKGKDVELRCDPISGHTALYWYRQSLGQGLEFLIYFQGNSAPDKSGLPSDRFSAERTGGSVSTLTIQRTQQEDSAVYLCASSFSRNGEKLFFGSGTQLSVL.

This chain joins TRBV5-1 and TRBJ2-7; maybe TRBD1 (6 bases). Germline V gene sequence: CDR1 SGHRS, CDR2 YFSETQ. The CDR3 has 13 amino acids. Trimming removed 0 bases from V and 4 bases from J, with 8 bases in between. The CDR3 protein is CASSLAGQYEQYF. The DNA for the CDR3 is TGCGCCAGCAGCTTGGCCGGACAGTACGAGCAGTACTTC. Together with reference TRBV5-1 and TRBJ2-7, the CDR3 gives the full variable domain: KAGVTQTPRYLIKTRGQQVTLSCSPISGHRSVSWYQQTPGQGLQFLFEYFSETQRNKGNFPGRFSGRQFSNSRSEMNVSTLELGDSALYLCASSLAGQYEQYFGPGTRLTVT.

This clone was detected a few times. The CDR3, as DNA: TGTGCCAGCAGCTTGGATTTAGCGGGGGTCACTAACACCGGGGAGCTGTTTTTT. This gives the protein CASSLDLAGVTNTGELFF. This chain joins TRBV5-4 and TRBJ2-2, with 9 bases lining up with TRBD2. The junction had 8 bases not matched to a gene; V was cut back by 0 bases and J by 2 bases. Germline CDR1 is SGHNT and CDR2 is YYREEE (reference sequence). The CDR3 spans 18 residues.

This chain uses TRBV9 with TRBJ2-7, with 8 positions matching TRBD2. Trimming cost V 4 bases and J 3 bases; bases outside gene matches: 9. In germline, CDR1 is SGDLS, CDR2 YYNGEE. This CDR3 has 15 residues. In nucleotides, the CDR3 is TGTGCCAGCAGCCCAACAGCGGGGGCCCTCTACGAGCAGTACTTC. Its protein is CASSPTAGALYEQYF.

The V and J genes are TRBV4-3 and TRBJ2-2, with 9 bases aligning to TRBD1. This CDR3 region has 17 residues. CDR1 LGHNA and CDR2 YSLEER come from the germline V gene. The junction had 11 bases not matched to a gene; V was cut back by 5 bases and J by 4 bases. CDR3 region: CASSDRTGVGSTGELFF. CDR3 nucleotides: TGCGCCAGCAGCGATCGGACAGGGGTGGGGAGCACCGGGGAGCTGTTTTTT.

The chain combines TRBV7-7 with TRBJ2-1; TRBD1 might be the D (5 bases). The CDR3 extends over 14 amino acids. Looked up from germline, CDR1 is SSHAT and CDR2 is FNYEAQ (reference sequence). Trimming left V 0 bases short and J 8 bases short, with 11 bases between. CDR3 bases: TGTGCCAGCAGCTTAGCGGCAAGGGGCGATGAGCAGTTCTTC. This gives the protein CASSLAARGDEQFF.

This chain joins TRBV4-3 and TRBJ2-2; the D is unclear. This CDR3 spans 15 amino acids. Trimming cost V 0 bases and J 5 bases, with 10 bases left between them. The germline V gene has CDR1 LGHNA and CDR2 YSLEER. In nucleotides, the CDR3 is TGCGCCAGCAGCCAAGACGACATAACGACCGGGGAGCTGTTTTTT. Translated, it gives CASSQDDITTGELFF.

In its sample, this clone was seen a few times. This chain joins TRBV5-1 and TRBJ2-1; 11 positions match TRBD1. V was pared by 7 bases and J by 9 bases, with 9 bases of the junction left unmatched. CDR1 SGHRS and CDR2 YFSETQ come from the germline V gene. The CDR3 consists of 14 residues. Here the CDR3 DNA reads TGCGCCAGCTCGGCGAGGACAGGGGGCGCTGAGCAGTTCTTC. Encoded protein: CASSARTGGAEQFF.

The chain employs TRBV30 and TRBJ2-3; a possible D gene is TRBD1 (6 bases). CDR1 and CDR2 (germline): GTSNPN, SVGIG (reference sequence). The V gene lost 4 bases and the J gene lost 4 bases, with 12 bases spanning the gap. The CDR3 length is 13 residues. This CDR3 reads CAWTRGLADTQYF. CDR3 nucleotide sequence: TGTGCCTGGACTAGGGGGTTGGCAGATACGCAGTATTTT.

This chain uses TRBV5-1 with TRBJ1-2, with 7 bases identical to TRBD1. The CDR3 spans 15 residues. J was trimmed by 4 bases and V by 1 base; bases with no gene match: 7. The germline CDR1 and CDR2 sequences are SGHRS and YFSETQ. DNA of the CDR3: TGCGCCAGCAGCTTGCCCGGGAACAGGGGCTATGGCTACACCTTC. Its translation: CASSLPGNRGYGYTF.

The chain uses TRBV6-5 and TRBJ1-2; D not resolved. Germline V CDR1 and CDR2: MNHEY, SVGAGI. The CDR3 has 10 residues. Between the trimmed V and J ends, which lost 5 bases and 14 bases, there was a span of 12 bases. The CDR3 loop reads CASSDPGRTF. The DNA for the CDR3 is TGTGCCAGCAGTGATCCAGGACGGACCTTC.

As to this clone: The same CDR3 arises from other DNA sequences in this sample as well. The chain has TRBV18 and TRBJ2-7; tentative D call: TRBD1 (5 bases). There are 13 residues in the CDR3. The V gene's germline CDR1 is KGHSH and CDR2 LQKENI. With 0 bases removed from V and 3 bases from J, the gap between germline ends came to 6 bases. The CDR3 is CASSPPDSYEQYF. CDR3 DNA: TGTGCCAGCTCACCACCCGACAGCTACGAGCAGTACTTC.

The chain joins TRBV28 to TRBJ2-1; 8 nucleotides line up with TRBD1. Looked up from germline, CDR1 is MDHEN and CDR2 is SYDVKM. V dropped 5 bases and J dropped 5; count of bases not matched to a gene: 8. The CDR3 has 15 amino acids. CDR3 residues: CASSQDRVRNNEQFF. The CDR3 DNA reads as TGTGCCAGCAGTCAGGACAGGGTTCGGAACAATGAGCAGTTCTTC.

This CDR3 is CASSEASNLGHYGYTF. The CDR3 bases are TGTGCCAGCAGTGAAGCGTCTAATCTGGGACACTATGGCTACACCTTC. The chain couples TRBV2 to TRBJ1-2; TRBD1 is a possible D gene (5 bases). V lost 0 bases and J lost 3, with 14 bases in between. Germline V gene lookup returns CDR1 SNHLY and CDR2 FYNNEI. CDR3 length: 16 amino acids.

The rearrangement uses TRBV18 and TRBJ2-3; 11 bases agree with TRBD2. The CDR3 extends over 16 amino acids. From germline, CDR1 is KGHSH and CDR2 LQKENI. Losses at the gene ends were 3 bases for V and 3 bases for J; bases not matched to a gene: 5. CDR3 nucleotide sequence: TGTGCCAGCTCACCCCGACTAGCGGGGTCGACAGATACGCAGTATTTT. Its translation: CASSPRLAGSTDTQYF.

The V gene is TRBV10-3, the J gene TRBJ2-1; 10 bases align to TRBD1. V lost 7 bases, J lost 7 bases, and 10 bases stayed unmatched. Looked up from germline, CDR1 is ENHRY and CDR2 is SYGVKD. The CDR3 is made up of 15 amino acids. CDR3 DNA sequence: TGTGCCATCAAGGAGCGGGGACAGGGGCCGAATGAGCAGTTCTTC. Translating it yields CAIKERGQGPNEQFF.

The chain recombines TRBV25-1 with TRBJ2-7; possibly TRBD2 for D (5 bases). The V end was cut by 6 bases, the J end by 1 base, with 10 bases between. The CDR3 runs to 13 residues. Germline CDR1 reads MGHDK; CDR2 reads SYGVNS. The CDR3 is CASRQSGSYEQYF. For the CDR3, the DNA is TGTGCCAGCAGGCAGTCGGGGTCCTACGAGCAGTACTTC.

The chain carries TRBV2 and TRBJ2-7; a possible D gene is TRBD2 (5 bases). V lost 2 bases and J 0 bases, leaving 14 bases between the germline ends. Per the germline V gene, CDR1 is SNHLY and CDR2 is FYNNEI. The CDR3 sequence is 16 residues long. CDR3 residues: CASSEPSGLSSYEQYF. CDR3 bases: TGTGCCAGCAGTGAACCGTCAGGACTGAGCTCCTACGAGCAGTACTTC.

The chain employs TRBV5-6 and TRBJ1-1, with D maybe TRBD1 (5 bases). Trimming pared 1 base from V and 6 bases from J, leaving 22 bases between. CDR1 is SGHDT and CDR2 is YYEEEE in the germline V gene. The CDR3 runs 17 residues. The chain's CDR3 is CASSLRIRGDLPSEAFF. For the CDR3, the DNA is TGTGCCAGCAGCTTGCGTATTAGAGGGGACCTTCCCTCTGAAGCTTTCTTT.

The gene calls are TRBV19 and TRBJ2-6; 8 bases agree with TRBD1. J gave up 2 bases and V 5 bases, and 14 bases lay outside the gene matches. CDR3 size: 19 residues. Germline-derived CDR1 and CDR2 are LNHDA and SQIVND (reference sequence). The CDR3 region has the DNA TGTGCCAGTAGTTCGGGACAGGCAGGGGGGCTTGCTGGGGCCAACGTCCTGACTTTC. Translation gives CASSSGQAGGLAGANVLTF.

The V gene is TRBV6-1, the J gene TRBJ1-6, with no clear D. Germline V gene lookup returns CDR1 MNHNS and CDR2 SASEGT. Trimming shortened V by 6 bases and J by 10 bases, and 13 bases separated the two germline ends. This CDR3 comprises 13 residues. The CDR3 loop reads CASSPNSGSPLHF. In DNA, the CDR3 is TGTGCCAGCAGCCCTAATAGCGGATCACCCCTCCACTTT.

V and J are TRBV9 and TRBJ1-1, with no clear D. The germline CDR1 and CDR2 sequences are SGDLS and YYNGEE. Trimming stripped 0 bases from V and 7 bases from J, with 10 bases between. The CDR3 covers 13 residues. The DNA of the CDR3 is TGTGCCAGCAGCGTAGCGTATTCAGGTGAAGCTTTCTTT. It codes for CASSVAYSGEAFF.

This clone was recorded only once. V gene TRBV7-6 combines with J gene TRBJ1-1; TRBD1 agrees at 8 bases. The CDR3 totals 17 residues. Germline trimming cut 1 base from V and 5 bases from J; bases unmatched to any gene: 12. Per germline, CDR1 SGHVS and CDR2 FNYEAQ. CDR3 region: CASSLVSTGQGGTEAFF. For the CDR3, the DNA is TGTGCCAGCAGCTTAGTGTCTACCGGACAGGGTGGGACTGAAGCTTTCTTT.